The next 11 T cell receptor beta chains were all read from a single sample in a study of T cell repertoires in cytomegalovirus infection. TCRdb fed the reads into MiXCR, producing one record per CDR3 protein. The sample yields about 300,000 distinct CDR3 sequences, roughly 9.3% seen once. The sample was PBMCs. These receptors all stem from a human donor in good health (CMV status not recorded). Some clones in this sample may be carry-over from other donors' samples.

This clonotype turned up a few times. The gene calls are TRBV24-1 and TRBJ2-1; D gene ambiguous. The V gene's germline CDR1 is KGHDR and CDR2 SFDVKD. Trimming took off 0 bases at V and 0 bases at J, with 20 bases between the two ends. The CDR3 extends over 20 amino acids. This chain's CDR3 is CATSDLDGRKIESSYNEQFF. CDR3 DNA: TGTGCCACCAGTGATTTGGACGGCAGGAAAATAGAGAGCTCCTACAATGAGCAGTTCTTC.

This clonotype came up many times. The chain employs TRBV29-1 and TRBJ1-1; D gene uncertain. Germline V gene sequence: CDR1 SQVTM, CDR2 ANQGSEA. The CDR3 has 12 residues. Trimming pared 7 bases from V and 4 bases from J, leaving 13 bases between. The CDR3 nucleotides are TGCAGCGGTTCAGACACAGCCACTGAAGCTTTCTTT. Its protein product is CSGSDTATEAFF.

The sample holds a few counts of this clonotype. This rearrangement joins TRBV10-2 to TRBJ1-1, with TRBD1 as a possible D gene (6 bases). The CDR3 has 16 residues. The V end lost 7 bases, the J end lost 0 bases, and 18 bases lay between the germline ends. Germline CDR1 and CDR2: WSHSY and SAAADI. CDR3 loop: CASKGGGGDMNTEAFF. DNA for the CDR3: TGCGCCAGCAAGGGTGGGGGGGGCGACATGAACACTGAAGCTTTCTTT.

This clonotype was picked up a small number of times. The chain employs TRBV7-2 and TRBJ1-6; 7 bases are shared with TRBD1. Unmatched junction bases numbered 10, after V lost 7 bases and J lost 7 bases. Germline V CDR1 and CDR2: SGHTA, FQGNSA. CDR3 length: 15 residues. CDR3 sequence reads: CASNPSGTANSPLHF. DNA for the CDR3: TGTGCCAGCAACCCTTCCGGGACAGCGAATTCACCCCTCCACTTT.

This clonotype was seen only once. This could be a read error, since a much larger clone is one nucleotide away. The rearrangement links TRBV20-1 to TRBJ2-1, with TRBD2 identical over 9 bases. Germline values: CDR1 DFQATT, CDR2 SNEGSKA (reference sequence). Trimming cost V 0 bases and J 9 bases; bases outside gene matches: 12. CDR3 length equals 16 residues. The CDR3: CSARDWRGGTYSEQFF. CDR3 coding DNA: TGCAGTGCTAGAGATTGGCGGGGGGGTACCTATAGTGAGCAGTTCTTC.

This clonotype was found a few times. The chain couples TRBV20-1 to TRBJ2-1; the match to TRBD2 covers 9 bases. There are 16 residues in the CDR3. In germline, CDR1 is DFQATT, CDR2 SNEGSKA (reference sequence). V lost 0 bases, J lost 7 bases, and 10 bases stayed unmatched. Here the CDR3 reads CSARDRASGVRNEQFF. DNA for the CDR3: TGCAGTGCTAGAGATCGGGCTAGCGGGGTAAGGAATGAGCAGTTCTTC.

This clonotype was detected ten times or more. V is TRBV20-1 and J is TRBJ1-2; the match to TRBD1 covers 11 bases. Trimming at V came to 6 bases and at J to 4 bases, leaving 7 bases not matched to a gene. This CDR3 region has 14 residues. Germline V gene sequence: CDR1 DFQATT, CDR2 SNEGSKA (reference sequence). The DNA for the CDR3 is TGCAGTGCCCGCCGGGACAGGGGGACCTATGGCTACACCTTC. This sequence encodes CSARRDRGTYGYTF.

The chain carries TRBV19 and TRBJ1-5, with D unclear. V lost 1 base, J lost 0 bases, and 10 bases lay in between. The V gene's germline CDR1 is LNHDA and CDR2 SQIVND (reference sequence). The CDR3 sequence is 16 residues long. The CDR3 nucleotides read TGTGCCAGTAGTATAGTGGGCCTGAATAGCAATCAGCCCCAGCATTTT. Its protein is CASSIVGLNSNQPQHF.

This clonotype has at least ten counts. The V gene is TRBV27, the J gene TRBJ2-5; D unresolved. The CDR3 sequence is 13 residues long. Germline V gives CDR1 MNHEY, CDR2 SMNVEV (reference sequence). V lost 3 bases and J 6 bases, leaving 11 bases between the germline ends. CDR3 in DNA: TGTGCCAGCAGTTTTTCGGAGAGGCAGACCCAGTACTTC. Protein product: CASSFSERQTQYF.

This clonotype showed up just a few times. The chain carries TRBV20-1 and TRBJ2-7; 10 nucleotides align to TRBD1. Looked up from germline, CDR1 is DFQATT and CDR2 is SNEGSKA (reference sequence). The CDR3 is 15 amino acids. J lost 1 base, V lost 6 bases, and 9 bases had no gene match. The CDR3 sequence is CSASPGTGASYEQYF. CDR3 DNA: TGCAGTGCGTCCCCCGGGACAGGGGCGTCCTACGAGCAGTACTTC.

This clonotype was counted between two and nine times. In nucleotides, the CDR3 is TGTGCCACCAGGGTTACAGGGTTTCAGTTCGAGAACACTGAAGCTTTCTTT. Protein sequence: CATRVTGFQFENTEAFF. The genes are TRBV15 and TRBJ1-1; D is possibly TRBD1 (6 bases). This CDR3 is built from 17 residues. Germline-derived CDR1 and CDR2 are LNHNV and YYDKDF (reference sequence). The V gene lost 6 bases and the J gene lost 1 base, with 21 bases spanning the gap.